These T cell receptor beta chains were read from a single sample in a study of CD8 T cells in ankylosing spondylitis. TCRdb re-called the 5' RACE reads with MiXCR, one entry per CDR3 protein. The repertoire has about 240,000 distinct CDR3 sequences, about 10% of them found once; the top ten carry 6% to 7.5%. Sequencing was carried out using blood, either unsorted or a sorted T cell fraction (not recorded which). The receptors were sampled from a male donor with ankylosing spondylitis or in good health (not recorded which). Both conserved end residues are part of each CDR3. A D gene is named only where the DNA matches it firmly. Only some rows state a clone size, as once, few, many or a class for expanded clones.

TRBJ2-7 | few | NA | TRBV9 | TGTGCCAGCAGCGACGGACAAAGACCCTACGAGCAGTACTTC | CASSDGQRPYEQYF
TRBJ2-3 | many | TRBD2 | TRBV9 | TGTGCCAGCAGCCCAAACCCTTCCGCGGGGGGTCCAGATACGCAGTATTTT | CASSPNPSAGGPDTQYF
TRBJ1-1 | NA | NA | TRBV27 | TGTGCCAGCAGTCCCGACAGGACGAACACTGAAGCTTTCTTT | CASSPDRTNTEAFF
TRBJ1-2 | many | TRBD1 | TRBV20-1 | TGCAGTGCTGTTACCGAGGTGGGGACAGATGGCTACACCTTC | CSAVTEVGTDGYTF
TRBJ2-3 | many | NA | TRBV7-3 | TGTGCCAGCAGCTTTGCCCCTAGCACAGATACGCAGTATTTT | CASSFAPSTDTQYF
TRBJ2-7 | NA | NA | TRBV28 | TGTGCCAGCAGTTTCCGCGGGGACTACGAGCAGTACTTC | CASSFRGDYEQYF
TRBJ2-7 | NA | NA | TRBV18 | TGTGCCAGCTCACCTTTCAGGGGTTCCTACGAGCAGTACTTC | CASSPFRGSYEQYF
TRBJ2-5 | NA | NA | TRBV27 | TGTGCCAGCAGGTCCGGGGGCTACTCCCAGTACTTC | CASRSGGYSQYF
TRBJ1-5 | many | TRBD1 | TRBV20-1 | TGCAGTGCTGAGGGACAGTTCAATCAGCCCCAGCATTTT | CSAEGQFNQPQHF
TRBJ2-1 | few | TRBD1 | TRBV12-3/TRBV12-4 | TGTGCCAGCAGTTCGACAGGGTTAGGGAACTACAATGAGCAGTTCTTC | CASSSTGLGNYNEQFF
TRBJ2-2 | few | TRBD2 | TRBV28 | TGTGCCAGCACCACGATTGCGTGGGCGGGAGGGAGTCGGGAGCTGTTTTTT | CASTTIAWAGGSRELFF
TRBJ1-5 | many | NA | TRBV28 | TGTGCCAGCAGTTTATCGCCGGTGAGTCGCAATCAGCCCCAGCATTTT | CASSLSPVSRNQPQHF
TRBJ1-4 | many | NA | TRBV4-1 | TGCGCCAGCAGGCCCAGGGCCGGTAATGAAAAACTGTTTTTT | CASRPRAGNEKLFF
TRBJ2-7 | few | NA | TRBV30 | TGTGCCTGGAGTAAAGGAGTGTCCTACGAGCAGTACTTC | CAWSKGVSYEQYF
TRBJ1-2 | NA | NA | TRBV5-5 | TGTGCCAGCAGCTTGCTGGGAGATGGCTACACCTTC | CASSLLGDGYTF